The clone carrying this T cell receptor beta chain has at least ten counts. Its cognate antigen is unknown. There are 16 residues in the CDR3. V lost 5 bases and J 1 base, leaving 15 bases between the germline ends. Germline lookup yields CDR1 MDHEN and CDR2 SYDVKM. The data derive from a study of T cells in Graves' hyperthyroidism and ophthalmopathy. General study findings and limits: Blood also carried most thyroid clonotypes expanded above 0.001.

Patients aged 18 to 65 had newly diagnosed hyperthyroidism lasting under 2 months. Diagnoses used clinical symptoms, serum thyroxine and TRAb, thyroid ultrasound and orbital computed tomography. From RNA transcripts, TCR beta CDR3 regions were amplified. The study used the HTBI primer set for a first-round RT-PCR of the TCR CDR3. From the multiplex PCR reads, TCRdb called clonotypes with MiXCR, one entry per CDR3 protein. The table records 500,000 to 650,000 distinct CDR3 sequences, 12% to 15% of them present only once. The chain joins TRBV28 to TRBJ1-5; D might be TRBD1 (6 bases). Sequenced material: blood. The clonotype was recovered from a woman aged 40 to 55 with Graves' hyperthyroidism. CDR3 coding DNA: TGTGCCAGCAGTCCCATCGGGACAATGAGCAATCAGCCCCAGCATTTT. The encoded protein is CASSPIGTMSNQPQHF.